This T cell receptor beta chain was sequenced for a study of chemoradiotherapy in HPV16-positive cancers. Across the study: Candidate HPV-specific T-cell clones and common TCR motifs came from functional assays in two HPV16-positive patients.

The V gene's germline CDR1 is MGHRA and CDR2 YSYEKL. There are 14 residues in the CDR3. With 10 bases removed from V and 8 bases from J, the gap between germline ends came to 18 bases. Assay: immunoSEQ multiplex PCR; the TCRdb copy retains only in-frame clones and omits some. The repertoire consists of under 14,000 clones, with 74% occurring once and the leading ten covering 30% to 45%. The rearrangement links TRBV4-1 to TRBJ1-6, with D possibly TRBD1 on 6 matching bases. This clonotype was obtained from a human donor with HPV-associated anogenital cancer. Specimen collection occurred from a patient who underwent chemoradiotherapy. The CDR3 region is CATRPGTQDSPLHF. DNA of the CDR3: TGCGCCACCCGACCAGGGACACAGGATTCACCCCTCCACTTT.